The T cell receptor beta chain under discussion was sequenced for a study of blood T cells in healthy people across ages. Findings of the study overall: It was not possible, with unsorted PBMCs, to conclusively compare naive and antigen-experienced cells. Both higher diversity and more naive CD4+ cells marked long-lived donors when set against aged donors.

Note on this clonotype: Its antigen is still unknown.

The CDR3 totals 12 residues. V shed 3 bases and J shed 6 bases, with 9 bases lying between them. A second about 7 to 11 cycle PCR used barcoded and J-beta primers. MiXCR, run by TCRdb on the 5' RACE reads, gives a single entry per CDR3 protein. This table holds around 1,000,000 distinct CDR3 sequences, under 30% found once. The same data also contributed to another study, on T cells of mothers and their children.

The receptor was isolated from a girl aged 2 to 9 in good health. The J gene is TRBJ2-7, the V gene TRBV12-3 or TRBV12-4; D possibly corresponds to TRBD2 (6 bases). Sequencing was carried out using blood. The CDR3 region is CASSFRGFEQYF. The CDR3, as DNA: TGTGCCAGCAGTTTCCGGGGGTTCGAGCAGTACTTC.